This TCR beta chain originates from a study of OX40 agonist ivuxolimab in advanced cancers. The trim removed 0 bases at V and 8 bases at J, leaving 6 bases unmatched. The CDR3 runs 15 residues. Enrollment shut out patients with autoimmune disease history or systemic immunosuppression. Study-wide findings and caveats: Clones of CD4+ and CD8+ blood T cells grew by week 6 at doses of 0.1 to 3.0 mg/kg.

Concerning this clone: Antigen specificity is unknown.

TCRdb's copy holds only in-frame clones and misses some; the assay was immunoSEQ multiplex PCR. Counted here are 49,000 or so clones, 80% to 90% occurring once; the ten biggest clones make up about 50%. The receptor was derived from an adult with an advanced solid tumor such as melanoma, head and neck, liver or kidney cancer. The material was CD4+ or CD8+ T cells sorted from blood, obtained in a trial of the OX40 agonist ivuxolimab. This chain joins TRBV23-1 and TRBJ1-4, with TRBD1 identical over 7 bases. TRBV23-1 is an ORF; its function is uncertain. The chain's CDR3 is CASSQSRGPGEKLFF. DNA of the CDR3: TGCGCCAGCAGTCAATCGAGGGGGCCGGGGGAAAAACTGTTTTTT.